These 22 T cell receptor beta chains came from one sample sequenced in a study of blood T cell repertoires in COVID-19. Measured with immunoSEQ multiplex PCR; TCRdb has only the in-frame clones, and not every one. The sample lists approximately 29,000 clones; around 86% were seen once. Input material: peripheral blood. Every receptor here comes from a woman aged 55 to 70 with active COVID-19.

The V call is TRBV29-1, the J call TRBJ2-1; D call uncertain. In germline, CDR1 is SQVTM, CDR2 ANQGSEA. The CDR3 is 14 residues long. The V and J ends lost 3 bases and 0 bases respectively, with 9 bases between them. As DNA, the CDR3 is TGCAGCGTTGATGAGTCGGGCTCCTACAATGAGCAGTTCTTC. Amino acid sequence: CSVDESGSYNEQFF.

The rearrangement links TRBV21-1 to TRBJ2-7; the table names TRBD2, a call not compared with the DNA. TRBV21-1 is a listed pseudogene. The CDR3 length is 16 residues. In DNA form, the CDR3 reads TGTGCAGCAGCAGGACTAGCGGGAGGGCCGTTCCACGAGCAGTACTTC. It encodes CAAAGLAGGPFHEQYF.

The chain uses TRBV19 and TRBJ2-5, with TRBD2 identical over 12 bases. V gave up 5 bases and J gave up 5 bases; unmatched junction bases: 9. The CDR3 runs to 16 residues. Per the germline V gene, CDR1 is LNHDA and CDR2 is SQIVND (reference sequence). The CDR3 here is CASSPALAGGRETQYF. The CDR3 nucleotides read TGTGCCAGTAGTCCGGCACTAGCGGGAGGACGGGAGACCCAGTACTTC.

The chain carries TRBV19 and TRBJ2-3; 10 nucleotides match TRBD2. V gave up 4 bases and J gave up 3 bases; unmatched junction bases: 7. The CDR3 consists of 16 residues. CDR1 and CDR2 from the germline V gene are LNHDA and SQIVND (reference sequence). The CDR3 spells CASSTRLAGVTDTQYF. DNA for the CDR3: TGTGCCAGTAGTACTCGACTAGCGGGCGTAACAGATACGCAGTATTTT.

This clone has only one observation. V and J are TRBV7-3 and TRBJ2-1; TRBD2 matches at 13 bases. This CDR3 has 17 amino acids. Losses at the gene ends were 5 bases for V and 4 bases for J; bases not matched to a gene: 8. Germline loops: CDR1 SGHTA, CDR2 FQGTGA. CDR3 DNA sequence: TGTGCCAGCAGCCCCGGACTAGCGGGAGCCCTATACAATGAGCAGTTCTTC. Translated, it gives CASSPGLAGALYNEQFF.

The chain carries TRBV7-2 and TRBJ2-2; no clear D gene. Trimming cost V 1 base and J 5 bases, with 5 bases left between them. Germline V CDR1 and CDR2: SGHTA, FQGNSA. CDR3 size: 13 residues. CDR3 coding DNA: TGTGCCAGCAGCTTAGATCAAACCGGGGAGCTGTTTTTT. Its protein is CASSLDQTGELFF.

CDR3 nucleotides: TGTGCCAGCAGCCGAGCGGGAGTCCACGAGCAGTACTTC. This codes for CASSRAGVHEQYF. V and J are TRBV7-9 and TRBJ2-7, with 8 bases lining up with TRBD2. This CDR3 is 13 amino acids long. CDR1 and CDR2 from the germline V gene are SEHNR and FQNEAQ (reference sequence). The ends lost 5 bases at V and 5 bases at J; junction bases unmatched: 5.

This chain connects TRBV5-1 to TRBJ2-5, with 7 bases fitting TRBD1. Unmatched junction bases numbered 13, after V lost 6 bases and J lost 5 bases. This CDR3 spans 15 amino acids. Germline V gives CDR1 SGHRS, CDR2 YFSETQ. CDR3 protein: CASKGERGPGETQYF. In DNA form, the CDR3 reads TGCGCCAGCAAGGGAGAAAGGGGGCCTGGGGAGACCCAGTACTTC.

The chain employs TRBV19 and TRBJ2-5; TRBD2 is a possible D gene (5 bases). Germline assignment: CDR1 LNHDA and CDR2 SQIVND (reference sequence). This CDR3 is 14 amino acids long. V lost 6 bases and J lost 5, with 16 bases in between. CDR3: CASRTTAYGETQYF. CDR3 sequence (DNA): TGTGCCAGTAGGACTACCGCTTACGGGGAGACCCAGTACTTC. The variable domain in full, completed from reference TRBV19 and TRBJ2-5, reads DGGITQSPKYLFRKEGQNVTLSCEQNLNHDAMYWYRQDPGQGLRLIYYSQIVNDFQKGDIAEGYSVSREKKESFPLTVTSAQKNPTAFYLCASRTTAYGETQYFGPGTRLLVL.

The chain links TRBV2 to TRBJ1-1, with D uncertain. The CDR3 loop spans 14 amino acids. Trimming took 8 bases from V and 1 from J, leaving 14 bases between them. From germline, CDR1 is SNHLY and CDR2 FYNNEI. CDR3 DNA: TGTGCCAGCCGGGCGGTACGGGGGAACACTGAAGCTTTCTTT. Translated, it gives CASRAVRGNTEAFF.

The rearrangement links TRBV30 to TRBJ2-2; no definite D call. Trimming took off 1 base at V and 2 bases at J, with 5 bases between the two ends. The CDR3 consists of 13 residues. CDR1 GTSNPN and CDR2 SVGIG come from the germline V gene (reference sequence). This chain's CDR3 is CAWSGYNTGELFF. The CDR3 DNA reads TGTGCCTGGAGTGGCTACAACACCGGGGAGCTGTTTTTT.

The V gene is TRBV5-1, the J gene TRBJ2-1, with 12 bases matching TRBD2. Per the germline V gene, CDR1 is SGHRS and CDR2 is YFSETQ. The junction had 5 bases not matched to a gene; V was cut back by 4 bases and J by 6 bases. CDR3 length: 15 amino acids. The CDR3: CASSKTSGSGNEQFF. CDR3 coding DNA: TGCGCCAGCAGCAAGACTAGCGGGAGTGGCAATGAGCAGTTCTTC.

The chain has TRBV25-1 and TRBJ2-1; the D gene is possibly TRBD1 (6 bases). Trimming left V 4 bases short and J 8 bases short, with 18 bases between. This CDR3 region has 15 residues. Germline V gene lookup returns CDR1 MGHDK and CDR2 SYGVNS. This chain's CDR3 is CASSGRRQGWDEQFF. The CDR3 coding sequence is TGTGCCAGCAGTGGCCGTCGGCAGGGGTGGGATGAGCAGTTCTTC.

The chain couples TRBV2 to TRBJ1-5; 9 positions match TRBD1. This CDR3 is 16 amino acids long. The germline V gene has CDR1 SNHLY and CDR2 FYNNEI. J gave up 0 bases and V 6 bases, and 6 bases lay outside the gene matches. CDR3 loop: CASRADRGSSNQPQHF. The DNA for the CDR3 is TGTGCCAGCAGAGCCGACAGGGGGTCTAGCAATCAGCCCCAGCATTTT.

V usage is TRBV5-1 and J usage is TRBJ2-2, with TRBD2 matching 8 bases. The junction had 7 bases not matched to a gene; V was cut back by 1 base and J by 5 bases. The CDR3 sequence is 16 residues long. Germline V lookup: CDR1 SGHRS, CDR2 YFSETQ. Here the CDR3 reads CASSLRAGVSTGELFF. The CDR3 DNA sequence: TGCGCCAGCAGCTTGCGAGCGGGAGTATCGACCGGGGAGCTGTTTTTT.

J is TRBJ2-2 and V is TRBV29-1; 13 bases match TRBD2. The V gene end was trimmed by 4 bases and the J gene end by 5 bases; junction bases not matched to a gene: 10. This CDR3 has 17 residues. CDR1 and CDR2 (germline): SQVTM, ANQGSEA. The DNA of the CDR3 is TGCAGCGTTGGTCCACTAGCGGGAGGGCCAGGGACCGGGGAGCTGTTTTTT. As protein: CSVGPLAGGPGTGELFF.

This chain connects TRBV5-6 to TRBJ1-2; 12 bases fit TRBD1. The CDR3 runs to 14 residues. Germline V CDR1 and CDR2: SGHDT, YYEEEE. Unmatched junction bases numbered 4, after V lost 6 bases and J lost 4 bases. CDR3 sequence: CASNPGQGAYGYTF. CDR3 in DNA: TGTGCCAGCAACCCGGGACAGGGGGCCTATGGCTACACCTTC.

The chain employs TRBV11-2 and TRBJ2-7, with D perhaps matching TRBD1 (6 bases). The CDR3 spans 17 residues. V shed 2 bases and J shed 3 bases, with 20 bases lying between them. CDR1 is SGHAT and CDR2 is FQNNGV in the germline V gene. CDR3 coding DNA: TGTGCCAGCAGCTTAATGGCCTCCAGGGACACCTACTACGAGCAGTACTTC. It encodes CASSLMASRDTYYEQYF.

This clone was found once. The rearrangement uses TRBV4-2 and TRBJ2-6; D is perhaps TRBD1 (6 bases). Trimming took 1 base from V and 0 from J, leaving 10 bases between them. The germline gives CDR1 LGHNA, CDR2 YNFKEQ. The CDR3 totals 17 residues. The CDR3 loop is CASSQVGAGSGANVLTF. CDR3 nucleotide sequence: TGTGCCAGCAGCCAAGTGGGGGCAGGCTCTGGGGCCAACGTCCTGACTTTC.

This chain links TRBV7-3 with TRBJ2-1; 10 positions match TRBD2. Trimming cost V 2 bases and J 3 bases; bases outside gene matches: 4. Germline CDR1 SGHTA, CDR2 FQGTGA. This CDR3 is 16 amino acids long. CDR3 amino acids: CASSLSPSGSYNEQFF. The CDR3 DNA reads as TGTGCCAGCAGCTTATCCCCTAGCGGGAGCTACAATGAGCAGTTCTTC.

This clone was detected only once. The CDR3 sequence is CASSLGAQAGEAFF. As DNA, the CDR3 is TGTGCCAGCAGCTTAGGTGCGCAGGCGGGTGAAGCTTTCTTT. This chain joins TRBV7-2 and TRBJ1-1, with D uncertain. Trimming cost V 1 base and J 7 bases, with 13 bases left between them. The CDR3 spans 14 residues. Germline V gene data show CDR1 as SGHTA and CDR2 as FQGNSA.

The chain employs TRBV6-2 or TRBV6-3 and TRBJ2-2, with a weak D call TRBD1 (6 bases). From germline, CDR1 is MNHEY and CDR2 SVGEGT. The V gene lost 5 bases and the J gene lost 1 base, with 14 bases spanning the gap. This CDR3 contains 16 residues. DNA for the CDR3: TGTGCCAGCAGTCACGAGACAGGAATGAACACCGGGGAGCTGTTTTTT. Protein product: CASSHETGMNTGELFF.